This is a list of T cell receptor beta chains from one sample in a study of blood T cell repertoires in COVID-19. Data came from immunoSEQ multiplex PCR; TCRdb stores just in-frame clones and leaves some out. The top ten clones hold around 21% of a sample with roughly 200,000 clones, around four fifths of them seen once. Material: peripheral blood. Receptors were obtained from a human donor in a cohort sampled during active COVID-19. Both conserved end residues are part of each CDR3. A D gene is named only where the DNA matches it firmly. Some rows mark clone size as missing; the rest say once, few, many or name a class of expanded clone.

>.|TRBJ1-1|TRBV7-8|.
TGTGCCAGCAGCGGGTCCGGGACACTGAACACTGAAGCTTTCTTT
CASSGSGTLNTEAFF
>.|TRBJ2-1|TRBV5-1|TRBD2
TGCGCCAGCAGCTTTTTTTTGTCGGGGACTAGCGGGAACAATGAGCAGTTCTTC
CASSFFLSGTSGNNEQFF
>.|TRBJ2-3|TRBV19|.
TGTGCCAGTAGTCTCGACAGGCCTACAGATACGCAGTATTTT
CASSLDRPTDTQYF
>.|TRBJ2-7|TRBV28|TRBD1
TGTGCCAGCAGGGGGACAGGGGGCCCCTACGAGCAGTACTTC
CASRGTGGPYEQYF
>.|TRBJ2-3|TRBV5-6|.
TGTGCCAGCAGCCCCGACCAGGGTTCTAGCACAGATACGCAGTATTTT
CASSPDQGSSTDTQYF
>.|TRBJ1-2|TRBV4-2|.
TGTGCCAGCAGCCAGGCAGGGGAATACGGCTACACCTTC
CASSQAGEYGYTF
>.|TRBJ1-1|TRBV18|.
TGTGCCAGCTCATCGGAGACAGTTTTTGAAGCTTTCTTT
CASSSETVFEAFF
>.|TRBJ2-7|TRBV5-6|.
TGTGCCAGCAGCTTGAGGGCGGGAAGGGATCAGTACTTC
CASSLRAGRDQYF
>.|TRBJ2-7|TRBV15|.
TGTGCCACCAGCAGAGGAGGGCGGACCTACGAGCAGTACTTC
CATSRGGRTYEQYF
>.|TRBJ2-6|TRBV9|TRBD2
TGTGCCAGCAGCGTTGGGGCGGTAGCGGGATCCGGGGCCAACGTCCTGACTTTC
CASSVGAVAGSGANVLTF
>.|TRBJ2-5|TRBV30|.
TGTGCCTGGAGTGTTGTGGGGCGGCGGGAGACCCAGTACTTC
CAWSVVGRRETQYF
>.|TRBJ2-1|TRBV3-1/TRBV3-2|.
TGTGCCAGCAGCCAAGCCCCCTCGTCCTACAATGAGCAGTTCTTC
CASSQAPSSYNEQFF
>few|TRBJ1-6|TRBV28|TRBD1
TGTGCCAGCAGTTTCCCCTCCAGGGGGCATTCACCCCTCCACTTT
CASSFPSRGHSPLHF
>.|TRBJ2-3|TRBV20-1|.
TGCAGTGCTAGTGGGGACATCAGGCCAGATACGCAGTATTTT
CSASGDIRPDTQYF
>.|TRBJ2-2|TRBV5-6|TRBD1
TGTGCCAGCAGTGGGACAGGGTATGGCCGGGAGCTGTTTTTT
CASSGTGYGRELFF
>.|TRBJ2-7|TRBV29-1|TRBD2
TGCAGCGTTCTGACTAGCGGGATCTCCTACGAGCAGTACTTC
CSVLTSGISYEQYF
>once|TRBJ1-1|TRBV29-1|.
TGCAGCGTTGGTGGGGGGGGGAACACTGAAGCTTTCTTT
CSVGGGGNTEAFF
>.|TRBJ2-1|TRBV9|TRBD2
TGTGCCAGCAGCCCGCACGGGGGGGCCTCCAATGAGCAGTTCTTC
CASSPHGGASNEQFF
>.|TRBJ2-2|TRBV12-3/TRBV12-4|.
TGTGCCAGCAGTTCCGGGTTGGGCGGGGAGCTGTTTTTT
CASSSGLGGELFF
>.|TRBJ1-1|TRBV19|.
TGTGCCAGTAGTACAGGGCGATGGGGGAACACTGAAGCTTTCTTT
CASSTGRWGNTEAFF
>.|TRBJ1-2|TRBV7-8|.
TGTGCCAGCAGCTTAGGATTCAGCGGTGCCAACTATGGCTACACCTTC
CASSLGFSGANYGYTF
>many|TRBJ2-1|TRBV24-1|TRBD2
TGTGCCACCAGTGAAGATGGACTAGCGCTCTACAATGAGCAGTTCTTC
CATSEDGLALYNEQFF
>.|TRBJ2-5|TRBV7-3|.
TGTGCCAGCAGCTTAATGGCCGGGCAAGAGACCCAGTACTTC
CASSLMAGQETQYF
>.|TRBJ2-1|TRBV7-9|.
TGTGCCAGCAGCCCCGAGGGGGTACCCTACAATGAGCAGTTCTTC
CASSPEGVPYNEQFF
>.|TRBJ2-3|TRBV7-8|.
TGTGCCAGCAGCTTAGAGTGGCCTGATACGCAGTATTTT
CASSLEWPDTQYF
>.|TRBJ2-5|TRBV27|TRBD2
TGTGCCAGCAGTTTACAAGGCCGGGGGGTTTTGGAGACCCAGTACTTC
CASSLQGRGVLETQYF
>.|TRBJ2-2|TRBV11-2|TRBD2
TGTGCCAGCAGCTTGGGGGGGGACACCGGGGAGCTGTTTTTT
CASSLGGDTGELFF
>few|TRBJ1-1|TRBV27|.
TGTGCCAGTAGTTTTGGAGGGATCGGCTCTGAAGCTTTCTTT
CASSFGGIGSEAFF
>.|TRBJ1-3|TRBV6-5|.
TGTGCCAGCAGACTTGGGGCGTTCTCTGGAAACACCATATATTTT
CASRLGAFSGNTIYF
>.|TRBJ2-7|TRBV2|.
TGTGCCAGCAGTGAATTGCGCGGAATCTACGAGCAGTACTTC
CASSELRGIYEQYF
>.|TRBJ1-2|TRBV12-5|TRBD1
TGTGCTAGTGGTTGGGACAGTTTTGGCTATGGCTACACCTTC
CASGWDSFGYGYTF
>.|TRBJ2-2|TRBV2|.
TGTGCCAAATCAGGGAACCTCCAGAACACCGGGGAGCTGTTTTTT
CAKSGNLQNTGELFF
>.|TRBJ2-5|TRBV3-1/TRBV3-2|TRBD2
TGTGCCAGCAGCCAAGTTCCGGTAGCGGGGTATCTTCAGGAGACCCAGTACTTC
CASSQVPVAGYLQETQYF
>.|TRBJ2-7|TRBV6-1|TRBD1
TGTGCCAGCAGTGAAGTCTTGGGACAGGGGGCAAACGAGCAGTACTTC
CASSEVLGQGANEQYF
>.|TRBJ1-6|TRBV20-1|TRBD1
TGCAGTGCTAGTCGGGACAGGTTGGGTTCACCCCTCCACTTT
CSASRDRLGSPLHF
>.|TRBJ1-3|TRBV18|.
TGTGCCAGCTCACCACCGCTATTAAGCTCTGGAAACACCATATATTTT
CASSPPLLSSGNTIYF
>.|TRBJ2-1|TRBV6-5|.
TGTGCCAGCAGGCTGGACAGTCGGGAGCAGTTCTTC
CASRLDSREQFF
>.|TRBJ2-1|TRBV15|TRBD2
TGTGCCACCAGCAGAGCGTCAGCGGGAGGGTACAATGAGCAGTTCTTC
CATSRASAGGYNEQFF
>.|TRBJ1-6|TRBV19|TRBD1
TGTGCCAGTAGTATAATCTTCGGACAGGGAGATTCACCCCTCCACTTT
CASSIIFGQGDSPLHF
>.|TRBJ1-2|TRBV7-2|.
TGTGCCAGCAGCTTAGCAGGGGATAATAGCTACACCTTC
CASSLAGDNSYTF
>.|TRBJ2-2|TRBV2|.
TGTGCCAGCAGTGCCCACGAGGGAAGGGAGCTGTTTTTT
CASSAHEGRELFF
>.|TRBJ1-2|TRBV6-6|.
TGTGCCAGCATCCATACGAGGGATAGAGGCCACTATGGCTACACCTTC
CASIHTRDRGHYGYTF
>.|TRBJ1-3|TRBV4-1|TRBD1
TGCGCCAGCAGCCACGCCGGACAGGGGATCTCTGGAAACACCATATATTTT
CASSHAGQGISGNTIYF
>.|TRBJ2-5|TRBV18|.
TGTGCCAGCTCACCATTAGAGGGCGACCAAGAGACCCAGTACTTC
CASSPLEGDQETQYF
>.|TRBJ2-7|TRBV9|TRBD1
TGTGCCAGCAGCGTAGCTTGGGACAGGGGGTTCCTCGAGCAGTACTTC
CASSVAWDRGFLEQYF
>.|TRBJ2-3|TRBV6-1|.
TGTGCCAGCAGTGAAGGGACTGAGACGCAGTATTTT
CASSEGTETQYF
>once|TRBJ2-1|TRBV27|.
TGTGCCAGCAGTTCACGCGCCTATAGCTCCTACAATGAGCAGTTCTTC
CASSSRAYSSYNEQFF
>once|TRBJ2-3|TRBV6-4|TRBD1
TGTGCCAGCAGTGTCAACTCGGGACAGGGGACAGATACGCAGTATTTT
CASSVNSGQGTDTQYF
>medium-sized|TRBJ2-1|TRBV7-2|.
TGTGCCAGCACCCCACGGGATAGTGGAGGCAATGAGCAGTTCTTC
CASTPRDSGGNEQFF
>.|TRBJ2-5|TRBV6-5|TRBD1
TGTGCCAGCGGGGGGACAGGAGGAATAGGGACCCAGTACTTC
CASGGTGGIGTQYF